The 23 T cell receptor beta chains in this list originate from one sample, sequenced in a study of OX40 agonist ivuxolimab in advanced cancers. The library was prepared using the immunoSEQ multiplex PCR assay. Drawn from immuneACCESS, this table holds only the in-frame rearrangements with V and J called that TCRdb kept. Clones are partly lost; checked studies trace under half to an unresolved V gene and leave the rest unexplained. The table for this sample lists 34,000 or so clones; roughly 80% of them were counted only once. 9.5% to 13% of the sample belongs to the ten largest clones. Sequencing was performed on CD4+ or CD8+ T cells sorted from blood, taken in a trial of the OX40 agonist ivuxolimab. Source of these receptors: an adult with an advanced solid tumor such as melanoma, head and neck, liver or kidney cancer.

CDR3 protein: CASSPRGRSEKLFF. The CDR3 DNA follows: TGTGCCAGCAGTCCAAGGGGGCGCAGTGAAAAACTGTTTTTT. This rearrangement joins TRBV5-6 to TRBJ1-4; 7 bases fit TRBD1. Germline lookup yields CDR1 SGHDT and CDR2 YYEEEE. The CDR3 loop spans 14 amino acids. With 5 bases clipped from V and 7 bases from J, the junction kept 8 bases outside the gene matches.

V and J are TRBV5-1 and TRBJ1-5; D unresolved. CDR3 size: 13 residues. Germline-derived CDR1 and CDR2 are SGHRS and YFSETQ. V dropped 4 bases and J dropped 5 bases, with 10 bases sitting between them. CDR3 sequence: CASSTTIDQPQHF. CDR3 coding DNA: TGCGCCAGCAGCACCACCATCGATCAGCCCCAGCATTTT.

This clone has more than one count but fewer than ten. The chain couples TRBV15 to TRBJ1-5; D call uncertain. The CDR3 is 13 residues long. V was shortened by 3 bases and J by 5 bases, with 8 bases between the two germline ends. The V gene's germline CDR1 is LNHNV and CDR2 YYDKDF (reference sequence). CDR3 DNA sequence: TGTGCCACCAGCAGGTGGGGAGATCAGCCCCAGCATTTT. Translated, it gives CATSRWGDQPQHF. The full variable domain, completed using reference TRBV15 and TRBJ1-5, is DAMVIQNPRYQVTQFGKPVTLSCSQTLNHNVMYWYQQKSSQAPKLLFHYYDKDFNNEADTPDNFQSRRPNTSFCFLDIRSPGLGDTAMYLCATSRWGDQPQHFGDGTRLSIL.

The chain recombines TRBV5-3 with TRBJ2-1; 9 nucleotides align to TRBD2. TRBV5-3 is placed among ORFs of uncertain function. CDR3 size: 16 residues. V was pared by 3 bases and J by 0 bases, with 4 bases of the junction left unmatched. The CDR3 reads CARSCSGGSSYNEQFF. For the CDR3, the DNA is TGTGCCAGAAGCTGTAGCGGGGGTAGCTCCTACAATGAGCAGTTCTTC.

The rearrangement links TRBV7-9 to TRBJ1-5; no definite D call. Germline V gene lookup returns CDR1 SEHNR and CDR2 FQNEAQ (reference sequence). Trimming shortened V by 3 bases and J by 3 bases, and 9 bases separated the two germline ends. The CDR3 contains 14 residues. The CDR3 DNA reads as TGTGCCAGCAGCTTGACGGAGGTCAATCAGCCCCAGCATTTT. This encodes CASSLTEVNQPQHF. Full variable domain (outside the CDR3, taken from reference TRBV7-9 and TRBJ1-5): DTGVSQNPRHKITKRGQNVTFRCDPISEHNRLYWYRQTLGQGPEFLTYFQNEAQLEKSRLLSDRFSAERPKGSFSTLEIQRTEQGDSAMYLCASSLTEVNQPQHFGDGTRLSIL.

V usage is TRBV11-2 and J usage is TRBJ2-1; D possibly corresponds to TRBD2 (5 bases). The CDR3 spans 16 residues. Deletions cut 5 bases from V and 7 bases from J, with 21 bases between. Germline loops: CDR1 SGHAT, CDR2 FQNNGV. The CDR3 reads CASSQLSGSRRNEQFF. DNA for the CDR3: TGTGCCAGCAGCCAACTATCGGGATCGCGGAGAAATGAGCAGTTCTTC.

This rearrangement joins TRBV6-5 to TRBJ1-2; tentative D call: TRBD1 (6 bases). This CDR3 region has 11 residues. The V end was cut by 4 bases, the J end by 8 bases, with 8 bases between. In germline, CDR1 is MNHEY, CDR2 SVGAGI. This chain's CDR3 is CASSSQGGYTF. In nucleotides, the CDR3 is TGTGCCAGCAGTTCCCAGGGGGGCTACACCTTC.

CDR3 loop: CASSLVGDSPLHF. The DNA of the CDR3 is TGTGCCAGCAGCTTAGTCGGTGATTCACCCCTCCACTTT. V and J are TRBV7-9 and TRBJ1-6; D not resolved. CDR1 SEHNR and CDR2 FQNEAQ come from the germline V gene (reference sequence). This CDR3 spans 13 amino acids. Trimming pared 1 base from V and 8 bases from J, leaving 6 bases between.

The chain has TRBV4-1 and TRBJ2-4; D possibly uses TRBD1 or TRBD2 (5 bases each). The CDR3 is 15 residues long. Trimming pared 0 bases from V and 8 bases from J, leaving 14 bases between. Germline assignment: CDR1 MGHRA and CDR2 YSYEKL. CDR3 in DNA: TGCGCCAGCAGCCAAGATACGGGGCGGCGGGACATTCAGTACTTC. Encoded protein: CASSQDTGRRDIQYF.

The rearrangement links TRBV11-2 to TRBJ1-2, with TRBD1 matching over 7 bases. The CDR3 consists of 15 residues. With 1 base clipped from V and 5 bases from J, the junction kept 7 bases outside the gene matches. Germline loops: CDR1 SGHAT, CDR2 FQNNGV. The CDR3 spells CASSLVPGTVYGYTF. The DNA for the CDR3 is TGTGCCAGCAGCTTAGTTCCCGGGACAGTTTATGGCTACACCTTC.

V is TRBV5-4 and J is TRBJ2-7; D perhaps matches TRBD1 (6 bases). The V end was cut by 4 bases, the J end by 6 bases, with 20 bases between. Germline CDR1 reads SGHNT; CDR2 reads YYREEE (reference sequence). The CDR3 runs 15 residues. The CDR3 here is CASSPTSQGRGEQYF. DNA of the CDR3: TGTGCCAGCAGCCCAACCAGTCAGGGGCGCGGCGAGCAGTACTTC.

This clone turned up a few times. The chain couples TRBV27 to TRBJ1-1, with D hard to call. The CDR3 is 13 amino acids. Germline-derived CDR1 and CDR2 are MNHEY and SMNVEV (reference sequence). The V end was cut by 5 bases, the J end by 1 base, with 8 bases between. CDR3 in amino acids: CASSTQRNTEAFF. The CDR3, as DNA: TGTGCCAGCAGTACCCAGAGGAACACTGAAGCTTTCTTT.

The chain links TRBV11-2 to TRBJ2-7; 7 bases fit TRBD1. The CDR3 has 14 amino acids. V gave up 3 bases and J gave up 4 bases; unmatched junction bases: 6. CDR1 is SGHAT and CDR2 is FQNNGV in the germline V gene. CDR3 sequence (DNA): TGTGCCAGCAGCTTTCGTGGGACAGCATACGAGCAGTACTTC. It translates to CASSFRGTAYEQYF.

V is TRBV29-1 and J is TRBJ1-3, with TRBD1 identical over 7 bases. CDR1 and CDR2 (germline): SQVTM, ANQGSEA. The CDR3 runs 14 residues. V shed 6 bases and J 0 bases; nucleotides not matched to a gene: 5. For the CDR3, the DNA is TGCAGCGTGGGAGGGACAGTCTCTGGAAACACCATATATTTT. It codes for CSVGGTVSGNTIYF.

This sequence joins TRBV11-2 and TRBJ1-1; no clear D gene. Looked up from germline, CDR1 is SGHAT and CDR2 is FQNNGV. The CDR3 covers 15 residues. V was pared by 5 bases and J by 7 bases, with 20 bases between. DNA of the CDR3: TGTGCCAGCAGCCGCACAGATTGGGGTCGTTTTGAAGCTTTCTTT. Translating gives CASSRTDWGRFEAFF.

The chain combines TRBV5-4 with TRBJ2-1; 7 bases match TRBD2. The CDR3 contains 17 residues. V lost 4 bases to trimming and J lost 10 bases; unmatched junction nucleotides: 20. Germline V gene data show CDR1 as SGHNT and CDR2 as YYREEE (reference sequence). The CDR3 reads CASSAGTTIRGEIEQFF. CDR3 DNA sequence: TGTGCCAGCAGCGCCGGGACTACCATCCGCGGTGAAATCGAGCAGTTCTTC.

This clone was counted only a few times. CDR3 sequence: CASSLGGSEETQYF. CDR3 DNA sequence: TGCGCCAGCAGCTTGGGCGGTTCCGAGGAGACCCAGTACTTC. V usage is TRBV5-1 and J usage is TRBJ2-5, with unresolved D. Germline V gene lookup returns CDR1 SGHRS and CDR2 YFSETQ. Trimming removed 0 bases at V and 5 bases at J, with 11 bases between. The CDR3 contains 14 residues. Using reference TRBV5-1 and TRBJ2-5 for the parts outside the CDR3, the full variable domain is KAGVTQTPRYLIKTRGQQVTLSCSPISGHRSVSWYQQTPGQGLQFLFEYFSETQRNKGNFPGRFSGRQFSNSRSEMNVSTLELGDSALYLCASSLGGSEETQYFGPGTRLLVL.

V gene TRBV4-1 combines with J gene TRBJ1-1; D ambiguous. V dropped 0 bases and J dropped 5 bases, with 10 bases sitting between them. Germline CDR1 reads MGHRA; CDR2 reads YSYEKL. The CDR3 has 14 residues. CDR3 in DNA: TGCGCCAGCAGCCAAGATGCCAGATCGACTGAAGCTTTCTTT. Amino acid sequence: CASSQDARSTEAFF.

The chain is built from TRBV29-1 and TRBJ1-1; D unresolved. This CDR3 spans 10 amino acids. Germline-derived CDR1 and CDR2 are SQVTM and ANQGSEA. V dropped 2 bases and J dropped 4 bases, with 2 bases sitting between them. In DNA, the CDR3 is TGCAGCGTTGAAACCACTGAAGCTTTCTTT. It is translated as CSVETTEAFF.

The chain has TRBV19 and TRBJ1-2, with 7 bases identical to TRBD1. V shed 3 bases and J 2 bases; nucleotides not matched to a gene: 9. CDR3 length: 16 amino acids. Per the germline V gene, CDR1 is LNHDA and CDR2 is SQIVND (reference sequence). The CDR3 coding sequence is TGTGCCAGTAGTATCATACCCGACAGGGTGAACTATGGCTACACCTTC. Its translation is CASSIIPDRVNYGYTF.

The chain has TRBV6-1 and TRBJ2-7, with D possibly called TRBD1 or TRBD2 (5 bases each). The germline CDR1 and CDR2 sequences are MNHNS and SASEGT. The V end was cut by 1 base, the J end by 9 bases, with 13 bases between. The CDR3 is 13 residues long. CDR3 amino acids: CASSEGDALPQYF. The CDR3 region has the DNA TGTGCCAGCAGTGAAGGGGACGCTTTGCCGCAGTACTTC.

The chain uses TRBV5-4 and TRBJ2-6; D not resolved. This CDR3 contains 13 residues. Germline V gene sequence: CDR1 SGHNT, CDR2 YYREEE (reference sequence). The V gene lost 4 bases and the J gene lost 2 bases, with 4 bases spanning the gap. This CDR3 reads CASSVTGANVLTF. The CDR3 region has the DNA TGTGCCAGCAGCGTAACTGGGGCCAACGTCCTGACTTTC.

The CDR3, as DNA: TGCGCCAGCAGCAAAGTACAGGGTATCGATGGCTACACCTTC. It translates to CASSKVQGIDGYTF. The V call is TRBV5-1, the J call TRBJ1-2; the D gene is possibly TRBD1 (6 bases). This CDR3 is 14 amino acids long. Germline loops: CDR1 SGHRS, CDR2 YFSETQ. V was clipped by 4 bases and J by 6 bases, with 16 bases between them.